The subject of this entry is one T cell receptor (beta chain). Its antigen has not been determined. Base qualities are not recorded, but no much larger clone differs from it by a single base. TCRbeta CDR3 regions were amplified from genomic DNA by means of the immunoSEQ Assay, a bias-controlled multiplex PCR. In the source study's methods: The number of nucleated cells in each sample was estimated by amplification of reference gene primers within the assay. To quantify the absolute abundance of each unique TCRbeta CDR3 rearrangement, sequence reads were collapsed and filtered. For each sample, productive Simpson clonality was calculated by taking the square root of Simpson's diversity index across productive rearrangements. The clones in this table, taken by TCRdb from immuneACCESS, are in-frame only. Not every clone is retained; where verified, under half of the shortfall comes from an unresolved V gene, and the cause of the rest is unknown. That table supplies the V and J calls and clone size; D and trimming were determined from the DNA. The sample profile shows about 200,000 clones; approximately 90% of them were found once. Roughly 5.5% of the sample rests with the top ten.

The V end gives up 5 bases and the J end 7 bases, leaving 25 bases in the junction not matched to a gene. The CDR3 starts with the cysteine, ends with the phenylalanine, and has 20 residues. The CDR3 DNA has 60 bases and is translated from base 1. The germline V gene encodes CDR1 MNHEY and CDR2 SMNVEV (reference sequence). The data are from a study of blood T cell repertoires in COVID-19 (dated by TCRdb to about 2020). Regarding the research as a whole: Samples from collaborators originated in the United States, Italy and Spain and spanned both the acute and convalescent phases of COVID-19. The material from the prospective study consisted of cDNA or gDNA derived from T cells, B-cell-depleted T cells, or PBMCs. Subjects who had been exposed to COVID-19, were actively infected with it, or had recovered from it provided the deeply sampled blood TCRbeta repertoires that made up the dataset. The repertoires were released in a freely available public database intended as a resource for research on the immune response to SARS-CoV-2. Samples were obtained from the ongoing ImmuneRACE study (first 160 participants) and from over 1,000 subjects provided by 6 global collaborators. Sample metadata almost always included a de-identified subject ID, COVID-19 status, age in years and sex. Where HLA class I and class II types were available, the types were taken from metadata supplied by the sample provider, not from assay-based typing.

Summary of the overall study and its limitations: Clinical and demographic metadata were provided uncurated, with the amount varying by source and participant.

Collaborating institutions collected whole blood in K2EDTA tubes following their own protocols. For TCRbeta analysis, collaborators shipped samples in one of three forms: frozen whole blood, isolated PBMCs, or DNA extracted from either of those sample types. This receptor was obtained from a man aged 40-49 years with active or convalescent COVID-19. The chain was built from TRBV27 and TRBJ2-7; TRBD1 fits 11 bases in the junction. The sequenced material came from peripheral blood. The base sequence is TGTGCCAGCAGTCCCCGCTGGGACAGGGGGGGGGTCGATTTCCCGAGGGAGCAGTACTTC. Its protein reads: CASSPRWDRGGVDFPREQYF.